Following are 20 T cell receptor beta chains from one sample sequenced in a study of patients and donors after allogeneic stem cell transplantation. TCRdb recomputed calls from the RT-PCR reads with MiXCR, one row per CDR3 protein. The sample includes about 960,000 distinct CDR3 sequences, 15% to 20% of them seen just once. The sequencing sample was made of blood, either unsorted or a sorted T cell fraction (not recorded which). Receptors originate from a human donor who was either an allogeneic HSCT recipient or a stem cell or donor lymphocyte infusion donor (not recorded which). It is not recorded whose cells these are; they may come from a transplant donor.

This clonotype showed up just a few times. The chain joins TRBV29-1 to TRBJ2-1, with 7 bases that match TRBD2. Looked up from germline, CDR1 is SQVTM and CDR2 is ANQGSEA. Trimming took 8 bases from V and 9 from J; bases not matched to a gene: 19. The CDR3 spans 15 residues. The CDR3 nucleotides are TGCAGCCCCGAGGCCTTGGCGGGAGTACAGCCTGAGCAGTTCTTC. Translated, it gives CSPEALAGVQPEQFF.

The rearrangement joins TRBV12-3 or TRBV12-4 to TRBJ1-2; the match to TRBD1 covers 10 bases. The CDR3 extends over 14 amino acids. Trimming at V came to 5 bases and at J to 7 bases, leaving 7 bases not matched to a gene. CDR3 bases: TGTGCCAGCAGTCGACAGGGGGCAATTGGTGGCTACACCTTC. This gives the protein CASSRQGAIGGYTF.

The CDR3 here is CAWSSLPGFGTEAFF. The CDR3 coding sequence is TGTGCCTGGAGTTCTCTCCCCGGGTTCGGCACTGAAGCTTTCTTT. The chain employs TRBV30 and TRBJ1-1; D ambiguous. The length of the CDR3 is 15 residues. Germline V gene data show CDR1 as GTSNPN and CDR2 as SVGIG (reference sequence). V was cut by 2 bases and J by 4 bases, with 17 bases left in between.

The chain carries TRBV6-5 and TRBJ2-1, with 8 bases lining up with TRBD1. V lost 1 base and J lost 3; bases outside the gene matches: 5. This CDR3 spans 16 amino acids. Germline-derived CDR1 and CDR2 are MNHEY and SVGAGI. The CDR3 protein is CASSYFADRDYNEQFF. The CDR3 region has the DNA TGTGCCAGCAGTTACTTCGCGGACAGGGACTACAATGAGCAGTTCTTC.

The rearrangement uses TRBV6-1 and TRBJ1-2; D is unclear. This CDR3 is 10 amino acids long. The V gene lost 10 bases and the J gene lost 7 bases, with 10 bases spanning the gap. Germline CDR1 MNHNS, CDR2 SASEGT. The CDR3 protein is CANGPPGYTF. In nucleotides, the CDR3 is TGTGCCAACGGACCGCCTGGCTACACCTTC.

This clonotype was recorded many times. This rearrangement joins TRBV12-3 or TRBV12-4 to TRBJ2-7; D may be TRBD1 (5 bases). Trimming removed 3 bases at V and 2 bases at J, with 14 bases between. CDR3 length: 15 residues. Here the CDR3 reads CASSLGPLGAYEQYF. CDR3 DNA: TGTGCCAGCAGTTTGGGGCCCCTTGGGGCCTACGAGCAGTACTTC.

CDR3: CSPPGRDTDTQYF. DNA for the CDR3: TGCAGCCCCCCGGGACGGGACACAGATACGCAGTATTTT. This chain uses TRBV29-1 with TRBJ2-3; D assignment may be TRBD1 or TRBD2 (5 bases each). V dropped 8 bases and J dropped 2 bases, with 14 bases sitting between them. From germline, CDR1 is SQVTM and CDR2 ANQGSEA. The CDR3 contains 13 residues.

This clonotype came up a few times. The rearrangement uses TRBV6-1 and TRBJ2-2; possible D gene TRBD2, 5 bases. Trimming pared 7 bases from V and 3 bases from J, leaving 12 bases between. CDR3 size: 14 residues. Germline V gene sequence: CDR1 MNHNS, CDR2 SASEGT. The CDR3 reads CASTEARDTGELFF. In nucleotides, the CDR3 is TGTGCCAGCACGGAGGCCCGGGACACCGGGGAGCTGTTTTTT.

This clonotype occurred a few times. This chain uses TRBV6-2 or TRBV6-3 with TRBJ1-1; tentatively, D is TRBD1 (6 bases). V was clipped by 10 bases and J by 11 bases, with 17 bases between them. In germline, CDR1 is MNHEY, CDR2 SVGEGT. CDR3 length: 11 residues. The CDR3 DNA reads TGTGCCACCATCCGGGGACACTCGGCTTTCTTT. This sequence encodes CATIRGHSAFF.

The chain couples TRBV28 to TRBJ2-1; tentative D call: TRBD2 (5 bases). CDR3 length equals 11 residues. With 7 bases removed from V and 12 bases from J, the gap between germline ends came to 13 bases. CDR1 is MDHEN, CDR2 SYDVKM, per germline. The CDR3 sequence: CASTFRDTQFF. The CDR3 nucleotides read TGTGCCAGCACCTTCCGGGATACGCAGTTCTTC.

The chain couples TRBV27 to TRBJ2-7; TRBD1 aligns across 10 bases. Trimming at V came to 6 bases and at J to 3 bases, leaving 5 bases not matched to a gene. Germline-derived CDR1 and CDR2 are MNHEY and SMNVEV (reference sequence). This CDR3 region has 14 residues. The CDR3 region has the DNA TGTGCCAGCAGGGACAGGGGGAGCGGCTACGAGCAGTACTTC. As protein: CASRDRGSGYEQYF.

This clonotype was detected once. J is TRBJ2-5 and V is TRBV28; no firm D call. With 5 bases removed from V and 4 bases from J, the gap between germline ends came to 17 bases. CDR1 and CDR2 (germline): MDHEN, SYDVKM. The CDR3 loop spans 15 amino acids. CDR3 coding DNA: TGTGCCAGCAGTACCCCCCAGGTGGCTAGAGAGACCCAGTACTTC. It specifies CASSTPQVARETQYF.

In this sample, this clonotype turned up a few times. V gene TRBV4-1 combines with J gene TRBJ1-2; no clear D gene. The CDR3 sequence is 14 residues long. Germline lookup yields CDR1 MGHRA and CDR2 YSYEKL. Trimming removed 0 bases at V and 4 bases at J, with 9 bases between. The CDR3 coding sequence is TGCGCCAGCAGCCAAGAGGGGTCGGGCTATGGCTACACCTTC. Amino acid sequence: CASSQEGSGYGYTF.

This clonotype was found a few times. J is TRBJ2-7 and V is TRBV5-1; 8 bases are shared with TRBD1. The CDR3 sequence is 15 residues long. Germline V gene sequence: CDR1 SGHRS, CDR2 YFSETQ. V shed 4 bases, J shed 0 bases, and the junction held 6 bases outside the gene matches. For the CDR3, the DNA is TGCGCCAGCAGCCCGGGACAGGTCGGCTCCTACGAGCAGTACTTC. Its translation is CASSPGQVGSYEQYF. The variable domain in full, completed from reference TRBV5-1 and TRBJ2-7, reads KAGVTQTPRYLIKTRGQQVTLSCSPISGHRSVSWYQQTPGQGLQFLFEYFSETQRNKGNFPGRFSGRQFSNSRSEMNVSTLELGDSALYLCASSPGQVGSYEQYFGPGTRLTVT.

There are many counts of this clonotype. The chain recombines TRBV5-1 with TRBJ2-2, with 8 bases fitting TRBD1. V lost 2 bases, J lost 4 bases, and 4 bases stayed unmatched. Germline loops: CDR1 SGHRS, CDR2 YFSETQ. The CDR3 is 15 amino acids. This CDR3 is CASSFWTGSTGELFF. CDR3 DNA sequence: TGCGCCAGCAGCTTTTGGACAGGGAGCACCGGGGAGCTGTTTTTT.

This clonotype was recorded a few times. This CDR3 is CASSIREGTEAFF. The DNA of the CDR3 is TGCGCCAGCAGCATCAGGGAGGGCACTGAAGCTTTCTTT. The J gene is TRBJ1-1, the V gene TRBV5-1, with a weak D call TRBD1 (5 bases). There are 13 residues in the CDR3. The germline V and J ends were trimmed by 4 bases and 4 bases, with 11 bases remaining between them. The germline gives CDR1 SGHRS, CDR2 YFSETQ.

This clonotype was counted a few times. This chain joins TRBV2 and TRBJ1-2; tentatively, D is TRBD1 (6 bases). V was pared by 7 bases and J by 3 bases, with 18 bases between. CDR3 length: 15 amino acids. Germline CDR1 is SNHLY and CDR2 is FYNNEI. The CDR3 DNA sequence: TGTGCCAGCAAATTGGGGGGGCAACTTTACTATGGCTACACCTTC. Its translation is CASKLGGQLYYGYTF.

This clonotype was counted a few times. The rearrangement joins TRBV20-1 to TRBJ2-7; 10 nucleotides agree with TRBD2. In germline, CDR1 is DFQATT, CDR2 SNEGSKA (reference sequence). The CDR3 has 15 residues. The J segment lost 4 bases and the V segment lost 0 bases, leaving 6 bases of the junction unmatched. In DNA form, the CDR3 reads TGCAGTGCTAGAGAGGAAACTAGCGGGAAGTACGAGCAGTACTTC. It specifies CSAREETSGKYEQYF.

This chain uses TRBV4-3 with TRBJ2-2, with 7 bases lining up with TRBD1. Germline assignment: CDR1 LGHNA and CDR2 YSLEER. The length of the CDR3 is 16 residues. J lost 4 bases, V lost 1 base, and 6 bases had no gene match. For the CDR3, the DNA is TGCGCCAGCAGCCAAGGACAGGGATTCGGCACCGGGGAGCTGTTTTTT. Translation: CASSQGQGFGTGELFF.

The CDR3 loop reads CAISAYDGTGRYGYTF. CDR3 coding DNA: TGTGCCATCAGTGCCTACGACGGGACAGGTCGATATGGCTACACCTTC. The rearrangement joins TRBV10-3 to TRBJ1-2, with 8 bases matching TRBD1. CDR1 is ENHRY and CDR2 is SYGVKD in the germline V gene. CDR3 length equals 16 residues. V trimming: 4 bases; J trimming: 5 bases; junction bases outside the gene matches: 12.